Listed below are T cell receptor beta chains from one sample, sequenced in a study of blood T cells in healthy people across ages. TCRdb processed the 5' RACE reads anew with MiXCR; each CDR3 protein has one entry. The profile shows 1.5 million to 2 million distinct CDR3 sequences, roughly 30% of them singletons. The sample consisted of blood. These TCRs come from a woman between 25 and 40 years old in good health. Each CDR3 is given with its conserved first and last residue. D genes are given only for firm matches. Where a row states a size, it is once, few, many or the class of an expanded clone; other rows omit it.

V	J	D	size	CDR3	DNA
TRBV18	TRBJ1-2	.	few	CASSPGAGNGYTF	TGTGCCAGCAGCCCGGGGGCAGGGAATGGCTACACCTTC
TRBV14	TRBJ2-3	.	.	CASSQGAPLRTDTQYF	TGTGCCAGCAGCCAAGGGGCCCCTTTACGCACAGATACGCAGTATTTT
TRBV29-1	TRBJ2-7	.	many	CSAWTVSYEQYF	TGCAGCGCCTGGACAGTTTCCTACGAGCAGTACTTC
TRBV12-3/TRBV12-4	TRBJ2-2	TRBD1	.	CASIQDRVNTGELFF	TGTGCCAGCATCCAGGACAGGGTGAACACCGGGGAGCTGTTTTTT
TRBV18	TRBJ1-5	.	few	CASSPGNNQPQHF	TGTGCCAGCTCACCGGGTAACAATCAGCCCCAGCATTTT
TRBV20-1	TRBJ2-1	.	many	CSAEGESAYNEQFF	TGCAGTGCTGAGGGGGAAAGCGCCTACAATGAGCAGTTCTTC
TRBV7-2	TRBJ2-7	.	.	CASRNTGNPYEQYF	TGTGCCAGCAGGAATACAGGGAACCCCTACGAGCAGTACTTC
TRBV20-1	TRBJ1-2	.	many	CSARDLRGVAGGYTF	TGCAGTGCTAGAGATCTACGGGGGGTTGCAGGTGGCTACACCTTC
TRBV6-6	TRBJ1-2	.	.	CASSYSYSLVGYGYTF	TGTGCCAGCAGTTATTCTTATTCACTAGTCGGGTATGGCTACACCTTC
TRBV5-6	TRBJ2-7	.	.	CASTLWGASSYNEQYF	TGTGCCAGCACCCTCTGGGGGGCTAGCTCCTACAATGAGCAGTACTTC
TRBV5-1	TRBJ2-1	.	.	CASSLGGQSCNEQFF	TGCGCCAGCAGCTTGGGGGGCCAATCCTGCAATGAGCAGTTCTTC
TRBV7-3	TRBJ2-3	TRBD2	.	CASSLFGAGGPKDTQYF	TGTGCCAGCAGCTTGTTTGGAGCGGGGGGGCCCAAAGATACGCAGTATTTT
TRBV7-2	TRBJ2-7	TRBD1	many	CASSFYRGDSYEQYF	TGTGCCAGCAGCTTCTACAGGGGGGATTCCTACGAGCAGTACTTC
TRBV20-1	TRBJ2-1	TRBD2	few	CSARPTTGTSGLNEQFF	TGCAGTGCTAGACCGACGACCGGGACTAGCGGGCTCAATGAGCAGTTCTTC
TRBV28	TRBJ1-2	.	few	CASTQVAGGYTF	TGTGCCAGCACCCAAGTGGCGGGTGGCTACACCTTC
TRBV7-2	TRBJ2-3	.	few	CASSSNPHSTDTQYF	TGTGCCAGCAGCTCGAATCCCCACAGCACAGATACGCAGTATTTT
TRBV5-5	TRBJ2-7	.	.	CASSLERQEYYEQYF	TGTGCCAGCAGCTTGGAGAGACAGGAGTACTACGAGCAGTACTTC
TRBV12-3/TRBV12-4	TRBJ2-5	.	.	CASSLAGNWRETQYF	TGTGCCAGCAGTTTGGCAGGGAACTGGCGAGAGACCCAGTACTTC
TRBV27	TRBJ1-5	TRBD1	few	CASSQGAYQPQHF	TGTGCCAGCAGTCAGGGGGCATATCAGCCCCAGCATTTT
TRBV20-1	TRBJ2-7	.	few	CSASSDKSYEQYF	TGCAGTGCTAGCAGCGACAAGTCCTACGAGCAGTACTTC
TRBV29-1	TRBJ1-2	TRBD1	few	CSVETGGLFYGYTF	TGCAGCGTTGAGACAGGGGGTCTTTTCTATGGCTACACCTTC
TRBV29-1	TRBJ2-6	.	few	CSVEDEPSSGANVRTF	TGCAGCGTTGAAGATGAGCCGAGCTCTGGGGCCAACGTCCGGACTTTC
TRBV3-1	TRBJ1-2	.	.	CAGSQEGVPRGYTF	TGTGCCGGCAGCCAAGAGGGAGTGCCCCGTGGCTACACCTTC
TRBV7-9	TRBJ1-2	TRBD1	.	CASSLQDRGLFYGYTF	TGTGCCAGCAGCCTCCAGGACAGGGGGCTTTTCTATGGCTACACCTTC
TRBV29-1	TRBJ1-3	.	.	CSVWDGSLSGSTIYF	TGCAGCGTTTGGGACGGATCCCTCTCTGGAAGCACCATATATTTT
TRBV3-1	TRBJ1-2	.	few	CASSRQSNYGYTF	TGTGCCAGCAGCAGGCAGTCTAACTATGGCTACACCTTC